Below, one T cell receptor (beta chain) is given with its context. The antigen is not known. The CDR3 runs 16 residues. CDR1 MGHRA and CDR2 YSYEKL come from the germline V gene. Trimming removed 6 bases from V and 1 base from J; junction bases left unmatched: 10. This sample stems from a study of a mutant IDH1 vaccine in newly diagnosed glioma. In the study overall: Patients were started on vaccination 4-6 weeks after radiotherapy alone, or with temozolomide cycles. An approximately 62% male, about 38% female split and a mean age of about 40 years characterized treated patients. The earlier regimen, radiotherapy, temozolomide, or both, was most often both.

Study-level findings and limits: Seemingly, pseudoprogression had no relation to changes in the top peripheral T cell clonotypes.

Profiling relied on immunoSEQ multiplex PCR, and the TCRdb table lists in-frame clones only, not all of them. This table holds around 41,000 clones, more than 60% found once. Time point denoted: week 23, last vaccination. In the vaccine, a single dose held 300 ug of the mutant IDH1 20-mer peptide, along with topical imiquimod. The sample in question was PBMCs, obtained from a glioma patient whose treatment included an IDH1 peptide vaccine. The receptor comes from a woman aged 40 to 49 with glioma. Some clones in this sample may be carry-over from other donors' samples. V is TRBV4-1 and J is TRBJ2-7; 9 bases are shared with TRBD1. The chain's CDR3 is CASRSGKGQGSYEQYF. In nucleotides, the CDR3 is TGCGCCAGCAGATCCGGTAAGGGACAGGGTTCCTACGAGCAGTACTTC.